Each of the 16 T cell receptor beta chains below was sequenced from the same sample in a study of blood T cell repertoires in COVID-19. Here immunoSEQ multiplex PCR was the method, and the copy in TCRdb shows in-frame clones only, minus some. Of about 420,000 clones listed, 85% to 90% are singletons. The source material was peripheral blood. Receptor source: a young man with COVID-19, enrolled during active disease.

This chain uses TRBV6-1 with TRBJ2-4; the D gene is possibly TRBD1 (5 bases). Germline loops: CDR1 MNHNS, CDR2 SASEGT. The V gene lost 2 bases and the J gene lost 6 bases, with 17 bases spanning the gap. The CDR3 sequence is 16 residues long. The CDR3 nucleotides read TGTGCCAGCAGTGAAATTAAATGGGTTGACAGAAACATTCAGTACTTC. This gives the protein CASSEIKWVDRNIQYF.

In DNA form, the CDR3 reads TGTGCCAGTAGGGCCCCGGGACAGGGGGATAATCAGCCCCAGCATTTT. Translation: CASRAPGQGDNQPQHF. The chain carries TRBV19 and TRBJ1-5; 11 bases agree with TRBD1. Germline assignment: CDR1 LNHDA and CDR2 SQIVND (reference sequence). V gave up 6 bases and J gave up 4 bases; unmatched junction bases: 8. The CDR3 is made up of 16 amino acids.

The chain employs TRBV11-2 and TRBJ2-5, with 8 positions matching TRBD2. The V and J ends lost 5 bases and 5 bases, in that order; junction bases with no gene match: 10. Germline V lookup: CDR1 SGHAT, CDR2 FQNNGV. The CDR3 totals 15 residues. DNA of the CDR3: TGTGCCAGCAGCCCCGGGGGGGTCTCTAGGGAGACCCAGTACTTC. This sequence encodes CASSPGGVSRETQYF. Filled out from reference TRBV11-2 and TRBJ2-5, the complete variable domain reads EAGVAQSPRYKIIEKRQSVAFWCNPISGHATLYWYQQILGQGPKLLIQFQNNGVVDDSQLPKDRFSAERLKGVDSTLKIQPAKLEDSAVYLCASSPGGVSRETQYFGPGTRLLVL.

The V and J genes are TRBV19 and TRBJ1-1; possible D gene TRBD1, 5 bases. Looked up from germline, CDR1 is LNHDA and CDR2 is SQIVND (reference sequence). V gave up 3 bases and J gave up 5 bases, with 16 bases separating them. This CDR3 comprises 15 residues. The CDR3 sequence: CASSMSLNRLTEAFF. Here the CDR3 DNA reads TGTGCCAGTAGTATGTCCCTGAACAGGTTGACTGAAGCTTTCTTT. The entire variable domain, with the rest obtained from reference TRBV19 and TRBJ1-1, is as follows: DGGITQSPKYLFRKEGQNVTLSCEQNLNHDAMYWYRQDPGQGLRLIYYSQIVNDFQKGDIAEGYSVSREKKESFPLTVTSAQKNPTAFYLCASSMSLNRLTEAFFGQGTRLTVV.

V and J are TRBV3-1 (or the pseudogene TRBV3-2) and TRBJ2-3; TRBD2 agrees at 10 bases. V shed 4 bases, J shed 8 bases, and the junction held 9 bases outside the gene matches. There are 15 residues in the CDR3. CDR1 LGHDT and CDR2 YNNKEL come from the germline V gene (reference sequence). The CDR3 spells CASSRLAGVSGTQYF. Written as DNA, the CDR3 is TGTGCCAGCAGCCGGCTAGCGGGAGTTTCGGGTACGCAGTATTTT.

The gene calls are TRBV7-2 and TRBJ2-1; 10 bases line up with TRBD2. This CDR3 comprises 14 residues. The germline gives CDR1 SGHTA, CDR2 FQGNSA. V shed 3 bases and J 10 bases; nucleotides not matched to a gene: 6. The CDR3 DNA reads TGTGCCAGCAGCTTCGGACTAGCGGTGGGGGAGCAGTTCTTC. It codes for CASSFGLAVGEQFF.

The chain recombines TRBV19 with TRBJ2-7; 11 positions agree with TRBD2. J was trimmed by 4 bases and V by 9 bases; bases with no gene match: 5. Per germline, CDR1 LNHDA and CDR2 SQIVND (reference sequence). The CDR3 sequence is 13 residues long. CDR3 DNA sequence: TGTGCCAGCAAACTAGCGGGAGATTACGAGCAGTACTTC. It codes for CASKLAGDYEQYF.

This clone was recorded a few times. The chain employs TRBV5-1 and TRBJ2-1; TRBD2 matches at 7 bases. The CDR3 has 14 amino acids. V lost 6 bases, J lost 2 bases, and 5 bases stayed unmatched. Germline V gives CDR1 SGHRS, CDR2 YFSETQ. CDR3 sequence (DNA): TGCGCCAGCACCCTAGCGGCTACCTACAATGAGCAGTTCTTC. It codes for CASTLAATYNEQFF.

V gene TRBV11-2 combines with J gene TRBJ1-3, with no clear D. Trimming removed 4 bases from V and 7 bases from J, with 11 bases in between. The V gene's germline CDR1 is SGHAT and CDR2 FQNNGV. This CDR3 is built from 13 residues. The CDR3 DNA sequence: TGTGCCAGCAGCTACGGCCGAGGGAACACCATATATTTT. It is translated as CASSYGRGNTIYF.

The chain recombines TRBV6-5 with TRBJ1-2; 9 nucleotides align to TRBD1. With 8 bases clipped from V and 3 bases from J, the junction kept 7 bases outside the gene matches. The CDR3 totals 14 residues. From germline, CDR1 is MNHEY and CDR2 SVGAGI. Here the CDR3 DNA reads TGTGCCAGCTTCAAGGGGGACAGGGACTATGGCTACACCTTC. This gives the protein CASFKGDRDYGYTF.

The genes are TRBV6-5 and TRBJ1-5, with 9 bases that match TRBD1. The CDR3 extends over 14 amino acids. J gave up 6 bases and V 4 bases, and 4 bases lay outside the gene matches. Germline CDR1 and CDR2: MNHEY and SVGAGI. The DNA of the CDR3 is TGTGCCAGCAGTTCCGACAGGGGGATTCAGCCCCAGCATTTT. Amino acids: CASSSDRGIQPQHF.

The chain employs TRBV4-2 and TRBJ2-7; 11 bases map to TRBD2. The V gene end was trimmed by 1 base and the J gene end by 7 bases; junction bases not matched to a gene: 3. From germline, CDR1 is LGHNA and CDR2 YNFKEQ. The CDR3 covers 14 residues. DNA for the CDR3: TGTGCCAGCAGCCAAGTAGCGGGAGGGCGGGAGCAGTACTTC. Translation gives CASSQVAGGREQYF.

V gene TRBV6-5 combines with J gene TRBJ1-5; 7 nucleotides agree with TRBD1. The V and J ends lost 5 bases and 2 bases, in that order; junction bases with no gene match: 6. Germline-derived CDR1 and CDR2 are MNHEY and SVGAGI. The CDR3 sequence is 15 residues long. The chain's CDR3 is CASSKQGLGNQPQHF. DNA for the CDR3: TGTGCCAGCAGTAAACAGGGGCTAGGCAATCAGCCCCAGCATTTT.

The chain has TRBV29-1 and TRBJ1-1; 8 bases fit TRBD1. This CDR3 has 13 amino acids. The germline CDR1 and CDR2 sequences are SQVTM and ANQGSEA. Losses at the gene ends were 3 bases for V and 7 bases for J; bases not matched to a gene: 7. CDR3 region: CSVDHNDRGEAFF. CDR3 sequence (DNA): TGCAGCGTTGACCACAACGACAGGGGTGAAGCTTTCTTT.

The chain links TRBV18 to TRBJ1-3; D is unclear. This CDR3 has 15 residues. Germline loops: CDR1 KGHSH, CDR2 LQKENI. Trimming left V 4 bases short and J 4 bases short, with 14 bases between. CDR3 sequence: CASSQDGTGGNTIYF. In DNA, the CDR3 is TGTGCCAGCTCACAGGACGGTACGGGAGGAAACACCATATATTTT.

The CDR3 nucleotides read TGTGCCAGCAGCGCGGGGGCTTATGGCTACACCTTC. It yields the protein CASSAGAYGYTF. The chain couples TRBV7-9 to TRBJ1-2, with D perhaps matching TRBD1 (6 bases). The germline gives CDR1 SEHNR, CDR2 FQNEAQ (reference sequence). This CDR3 has 12 residues. V was clipped by 5 bases and J by 5 bases, with 9 bases between them.